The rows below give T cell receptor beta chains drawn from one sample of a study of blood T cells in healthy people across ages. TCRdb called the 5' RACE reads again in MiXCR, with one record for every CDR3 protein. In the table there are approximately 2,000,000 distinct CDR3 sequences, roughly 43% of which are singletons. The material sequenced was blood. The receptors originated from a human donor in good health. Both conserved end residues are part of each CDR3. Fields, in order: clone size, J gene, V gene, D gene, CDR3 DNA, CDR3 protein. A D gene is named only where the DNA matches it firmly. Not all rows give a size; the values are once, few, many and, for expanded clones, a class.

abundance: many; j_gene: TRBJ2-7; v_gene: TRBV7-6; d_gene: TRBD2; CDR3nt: TGTGCCAGCAGCCCACTAGCGGGGGGCTACGAGCAGTACTTC; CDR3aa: CASSPLAGGYEQYF
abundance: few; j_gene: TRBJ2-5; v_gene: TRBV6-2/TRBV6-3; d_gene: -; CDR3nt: TGTGCCAGCATTACCCCGGGGACCGGATGGACCCAGTACTTC; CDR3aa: CASITPGTGWTQYF
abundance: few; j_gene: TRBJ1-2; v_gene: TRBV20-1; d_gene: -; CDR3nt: TGCAGTGCTAGAGGAGGCCCGAGTAACTATGGCTACACCTTC; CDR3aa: CSARGGPSNYGYTF
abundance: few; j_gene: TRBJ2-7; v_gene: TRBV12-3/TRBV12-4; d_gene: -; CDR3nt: TGTGCCAGCAGTTTGTACAGGGAAAGCGAGCAGTACTTC; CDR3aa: CASSLYRESEQYF
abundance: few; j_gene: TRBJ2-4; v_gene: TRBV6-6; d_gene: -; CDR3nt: TGTGCCAGCAGTTACTCTGGGGGGCGGAGAAACATTCAGTACTTC; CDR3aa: CASSYSGGRRNIQYF
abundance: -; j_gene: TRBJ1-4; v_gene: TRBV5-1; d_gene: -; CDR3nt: TGCGCCAGCAGCTCGGGGGCCGGGGGCACTAATGAAAAACTGTTTTTT; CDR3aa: CASSSGAGGTNEKLFF
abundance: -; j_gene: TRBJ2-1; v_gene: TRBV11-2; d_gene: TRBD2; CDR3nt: TGTGCCAGCAGCCCCACTAGCGGCCAGACCTACAATGAGCAGTTCTTC; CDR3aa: CASSPTSGQTYNEQFF
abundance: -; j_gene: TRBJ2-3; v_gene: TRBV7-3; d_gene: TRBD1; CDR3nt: TGTGCCAGCAGCCGGACAGGGGGATTGCCAGATACGCAGTATTTT; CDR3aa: CASSRTGGLPDTQYF
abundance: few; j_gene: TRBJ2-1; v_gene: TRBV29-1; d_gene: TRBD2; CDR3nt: TGCAGCGTTGGTTTGAGACTAGCGGGAAACAATGAGCAGTTCTTC; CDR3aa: CSVGLRLAGNNEQFF
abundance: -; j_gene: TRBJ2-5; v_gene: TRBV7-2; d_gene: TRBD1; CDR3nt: TGTGCCAGCAGCCTTAGGCCAACAGGGGGTGGGCAAGAGACCCAGTACTTC; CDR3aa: CASSLRPTGGGQETQYF
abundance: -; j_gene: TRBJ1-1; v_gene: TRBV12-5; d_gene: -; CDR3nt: TGTGCTAGTGGTTTTAGTACCGGGACTAGGAGCACTGAAGCTTTCTTT; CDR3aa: CASGFSTGTRSTEAFF
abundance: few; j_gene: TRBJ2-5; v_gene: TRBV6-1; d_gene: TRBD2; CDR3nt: TGTGCCAGCAGTGCCTCTGGACTAGCGGTAGAGACCCAGTACTTC; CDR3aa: CASSASGLAVETQYF
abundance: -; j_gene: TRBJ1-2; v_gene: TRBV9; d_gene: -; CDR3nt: TGTGCCAGCAGCGCCAGCTCGGGACCAAACTATGGCTACACCTTC; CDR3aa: CASSASSGPNYGYTF
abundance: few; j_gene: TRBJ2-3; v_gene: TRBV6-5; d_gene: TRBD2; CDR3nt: TGTGCCAGCAGTTACCAAGCGGGGAGGTACACAGATACGCAGTATTTT; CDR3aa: CASSYQAGRYTDTQYF
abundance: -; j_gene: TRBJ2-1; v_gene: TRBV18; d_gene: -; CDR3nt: TGTGCCGGCTCACCAGCCGGTTCAGGGTATAATGAGCAGTTCTTC; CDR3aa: CAGSPAGSGYNEQFF
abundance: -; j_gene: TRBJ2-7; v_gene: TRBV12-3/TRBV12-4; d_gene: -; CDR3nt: TGTGCCAGCAGCCCTCTTATGATGGAGACCCTGTACTTC; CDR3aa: CASSPLMMETLYF
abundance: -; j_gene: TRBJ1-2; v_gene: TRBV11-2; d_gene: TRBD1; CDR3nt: TGTGCCAGCAGCTTAGAGCTACAGGGGTGGGAGGGATATGGCTACACCTTC; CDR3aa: CASSLELQGWEGYGYTF
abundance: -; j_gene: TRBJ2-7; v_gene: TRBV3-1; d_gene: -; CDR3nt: TGTGCCAGCAGCCAAGACGTGATAGCCTACGAGCAGTACTTC; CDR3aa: CASSQDVIAYEQYF
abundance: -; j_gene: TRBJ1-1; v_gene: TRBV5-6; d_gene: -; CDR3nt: TGTGCCAGCAGCTTGGAGGGGCAGGGGAGATACACTGAAGCTTTCTTT; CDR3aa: CASSLEGQGRYTEAFF
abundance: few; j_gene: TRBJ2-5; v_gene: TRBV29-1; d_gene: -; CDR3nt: TGCAGCGTTAAGGGCTTCCTCCCCGAGACCCAGTACTTC; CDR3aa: CSVKGFLPETQYF
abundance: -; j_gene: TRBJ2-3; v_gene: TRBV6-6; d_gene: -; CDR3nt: TGTGCCAGCAGTTACCCCTGGACCACAGATACGCAGTATTTT; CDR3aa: CASSYPWTTDTQYF
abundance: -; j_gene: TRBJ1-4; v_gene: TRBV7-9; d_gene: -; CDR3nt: TGTGCCAGCAGCGAACAAACAGGGATGGGAGGAAAACTGTTTTTT; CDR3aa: CASSEQTGMGGKLFF
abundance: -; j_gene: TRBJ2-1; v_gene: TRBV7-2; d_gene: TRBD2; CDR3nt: TGTGCCAGCAGGACAGCGGGGGGGCCGAACAATGAGCAGTTCTTC; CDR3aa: CASRTAGGPNNEQFF